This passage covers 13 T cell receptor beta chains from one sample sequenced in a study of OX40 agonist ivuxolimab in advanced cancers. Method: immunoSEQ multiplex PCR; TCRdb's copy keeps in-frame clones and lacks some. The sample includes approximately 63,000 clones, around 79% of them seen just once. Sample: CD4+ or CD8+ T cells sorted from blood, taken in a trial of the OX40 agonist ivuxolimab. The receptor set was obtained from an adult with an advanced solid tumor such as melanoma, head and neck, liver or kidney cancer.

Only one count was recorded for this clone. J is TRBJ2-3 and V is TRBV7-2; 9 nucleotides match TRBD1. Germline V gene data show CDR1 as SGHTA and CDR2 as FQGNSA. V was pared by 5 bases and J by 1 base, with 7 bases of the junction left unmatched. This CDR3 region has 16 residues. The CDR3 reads CASSPRTGAGTDTQYF. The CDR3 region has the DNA TGTGCCAGCAGCCCCCGGACAGGGGCGGGCACAGATACGCAGTATTTT.

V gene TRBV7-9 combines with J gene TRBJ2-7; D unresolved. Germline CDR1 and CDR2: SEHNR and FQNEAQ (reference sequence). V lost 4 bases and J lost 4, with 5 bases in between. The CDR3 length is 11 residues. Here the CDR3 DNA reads TGTGCCAGCAGCTCTATATACGAGCAGTACTTC. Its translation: CASSSIYEQYF.

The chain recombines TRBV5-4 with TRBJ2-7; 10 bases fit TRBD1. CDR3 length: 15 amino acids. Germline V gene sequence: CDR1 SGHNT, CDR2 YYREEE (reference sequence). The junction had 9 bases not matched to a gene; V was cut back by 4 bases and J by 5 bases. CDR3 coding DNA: TGTGCCAGCAGCCTGGGGGGGACAGGGGCTAACGAGCAGTACTTC. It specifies CASSLGGTGANEQYF.

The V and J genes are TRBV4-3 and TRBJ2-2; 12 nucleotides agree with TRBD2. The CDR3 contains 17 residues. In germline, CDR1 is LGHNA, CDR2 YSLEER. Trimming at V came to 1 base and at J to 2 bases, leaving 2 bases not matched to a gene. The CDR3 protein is CASSQGLAGDNTGELFF. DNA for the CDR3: TGCGCCAGCAGCCAAGGACTAGCGGGGGACAACACCGGGGAGCTGTTTTTT.

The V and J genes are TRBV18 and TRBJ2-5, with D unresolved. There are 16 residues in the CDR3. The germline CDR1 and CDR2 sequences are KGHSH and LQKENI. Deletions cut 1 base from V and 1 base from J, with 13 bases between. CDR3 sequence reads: CASSPRASAFQETQYF. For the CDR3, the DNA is TGTGCCAGCTCACCACGAGCGAGCGCCTTCCAAGAGACCCAGTACTTC.

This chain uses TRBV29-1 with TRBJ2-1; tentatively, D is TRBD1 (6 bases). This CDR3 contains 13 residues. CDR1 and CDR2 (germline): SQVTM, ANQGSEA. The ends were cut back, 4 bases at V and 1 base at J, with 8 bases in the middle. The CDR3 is CSVVGGSYNEQFF. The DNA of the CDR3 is TGCAGCGTTGTAGGGGGATCCTACAATGAGCAGTTCTTC.

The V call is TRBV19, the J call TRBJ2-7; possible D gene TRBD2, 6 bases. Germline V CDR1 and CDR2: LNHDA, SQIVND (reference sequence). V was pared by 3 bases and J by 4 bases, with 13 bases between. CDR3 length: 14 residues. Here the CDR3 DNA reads TGTGCCAGTAGTATTCCAGGACTAATTTACGAGCAGTACTTC. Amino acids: CASSIPGLIYEQYF.

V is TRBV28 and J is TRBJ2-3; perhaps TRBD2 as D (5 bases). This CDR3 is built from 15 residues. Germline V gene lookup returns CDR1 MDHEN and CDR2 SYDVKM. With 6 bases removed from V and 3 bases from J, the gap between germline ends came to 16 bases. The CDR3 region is CASSTAGFRTDTQYF. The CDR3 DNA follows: TGTGCCAGCAGCACCGCGGGCTTTCGGACAGATACGCAGTATTTT.

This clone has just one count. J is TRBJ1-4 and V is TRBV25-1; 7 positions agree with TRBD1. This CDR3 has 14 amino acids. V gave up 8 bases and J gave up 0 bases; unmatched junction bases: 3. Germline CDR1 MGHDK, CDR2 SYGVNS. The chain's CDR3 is CASGDSSTNEKLFF. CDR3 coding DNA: TGTGCCAGCGGGGACAGTTCAACTAATGAAAAACTGTTTTTT. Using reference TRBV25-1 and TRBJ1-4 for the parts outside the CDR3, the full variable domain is EADIYQTPRYLVIGTGKKITLECSQTMGHDKMYWYQQDPGMELHLIHYSYGVNSTEKGDLSSESTVSRIRTEHFPLTLESARPSHTSQYLCASGDSSTNEKLFFGSGTQLSVL.

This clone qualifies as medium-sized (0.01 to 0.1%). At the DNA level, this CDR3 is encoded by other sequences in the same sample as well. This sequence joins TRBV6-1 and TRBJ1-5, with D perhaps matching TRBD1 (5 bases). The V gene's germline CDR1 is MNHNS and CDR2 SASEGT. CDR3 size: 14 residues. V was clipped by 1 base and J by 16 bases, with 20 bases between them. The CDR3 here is CASSEGSTGRTIHF. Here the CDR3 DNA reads TGTGCCAGCAGTGAAGGCTCAACGGGACGGACCATCCATTTT.

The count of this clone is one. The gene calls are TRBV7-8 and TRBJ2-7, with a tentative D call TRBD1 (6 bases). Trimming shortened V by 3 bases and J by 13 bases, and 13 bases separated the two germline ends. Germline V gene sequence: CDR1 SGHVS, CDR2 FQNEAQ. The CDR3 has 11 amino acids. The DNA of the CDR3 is TGTGCCAGCAGCTTCCAGGGGAGAGAATACTTC. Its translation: CASSFQGREYF.

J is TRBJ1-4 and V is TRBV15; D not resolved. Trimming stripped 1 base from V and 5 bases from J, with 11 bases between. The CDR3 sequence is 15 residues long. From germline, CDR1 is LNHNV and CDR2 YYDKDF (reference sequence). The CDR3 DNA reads TGTGCCACCAGCAGAGGGAGGAATCTGAATGAAAAACTGTTTTTT. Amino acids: CATSRGRNLNEKLFF.

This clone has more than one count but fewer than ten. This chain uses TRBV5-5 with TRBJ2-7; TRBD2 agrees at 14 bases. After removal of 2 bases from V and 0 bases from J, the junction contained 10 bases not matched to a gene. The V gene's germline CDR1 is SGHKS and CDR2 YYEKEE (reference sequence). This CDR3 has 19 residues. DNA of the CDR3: TGTGCCAGCAGCTTAACCGGGACTAGCGGGAGCCGGAGCTCCTACGAGCAGTACTTC. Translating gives CASSLTGTSGSRSSYEQYF.